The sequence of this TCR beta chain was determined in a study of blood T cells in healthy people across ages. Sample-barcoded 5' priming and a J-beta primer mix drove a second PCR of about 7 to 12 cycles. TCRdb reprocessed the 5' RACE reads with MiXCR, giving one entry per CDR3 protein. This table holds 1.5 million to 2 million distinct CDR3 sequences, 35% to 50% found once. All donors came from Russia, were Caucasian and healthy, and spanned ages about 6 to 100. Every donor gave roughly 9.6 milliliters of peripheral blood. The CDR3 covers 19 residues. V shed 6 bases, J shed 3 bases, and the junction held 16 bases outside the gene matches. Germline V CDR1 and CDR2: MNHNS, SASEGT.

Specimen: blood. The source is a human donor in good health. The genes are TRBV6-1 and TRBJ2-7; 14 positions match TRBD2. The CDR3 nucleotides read TGTGCCAGCAGACCCGGACTAGCGGGGGGAGGAATGGGTGTCTACGAGCAGTACTTC. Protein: CASRPGLAGGGMGVYEQYF.